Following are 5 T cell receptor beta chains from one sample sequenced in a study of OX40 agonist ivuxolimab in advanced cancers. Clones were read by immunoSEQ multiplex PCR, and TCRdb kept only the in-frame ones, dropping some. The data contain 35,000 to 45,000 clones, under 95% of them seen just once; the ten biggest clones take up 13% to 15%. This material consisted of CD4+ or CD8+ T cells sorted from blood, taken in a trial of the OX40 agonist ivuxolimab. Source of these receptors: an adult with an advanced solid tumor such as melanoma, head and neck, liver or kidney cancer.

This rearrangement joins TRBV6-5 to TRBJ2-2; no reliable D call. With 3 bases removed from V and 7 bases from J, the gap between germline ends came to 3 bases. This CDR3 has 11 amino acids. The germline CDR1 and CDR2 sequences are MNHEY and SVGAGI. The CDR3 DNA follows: TGTGCCAGCAGTTATGGCGGGGAGCTGTTTTTT. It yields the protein CASSYGGELFF.

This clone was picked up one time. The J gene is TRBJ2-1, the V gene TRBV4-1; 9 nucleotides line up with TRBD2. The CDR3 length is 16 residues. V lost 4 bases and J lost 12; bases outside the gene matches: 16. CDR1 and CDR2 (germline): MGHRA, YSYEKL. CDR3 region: CASSPSGTGGQEGQFF. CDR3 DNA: TGCGCCAGCAGCCCTAGCGGGACTGGGGGCCAAGAGGGGCAGTTCTTC.

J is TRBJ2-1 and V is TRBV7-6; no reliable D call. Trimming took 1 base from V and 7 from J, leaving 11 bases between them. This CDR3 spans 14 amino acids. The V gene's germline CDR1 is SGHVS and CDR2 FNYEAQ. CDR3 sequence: CASSLEGRWNEQFF. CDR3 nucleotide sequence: TGTGCCAGCAGCTTAGAGGGCCGGTGGAATGAGCAGTTCTTC.

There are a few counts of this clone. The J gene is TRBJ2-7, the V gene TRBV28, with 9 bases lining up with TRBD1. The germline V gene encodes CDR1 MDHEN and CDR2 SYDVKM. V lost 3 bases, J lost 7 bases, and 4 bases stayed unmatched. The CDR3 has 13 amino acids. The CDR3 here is CASSFAGQGEQYF. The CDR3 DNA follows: TGTGCCAGCAGTTTCGCGGGACAGGGAGAGCAGTACTTC.

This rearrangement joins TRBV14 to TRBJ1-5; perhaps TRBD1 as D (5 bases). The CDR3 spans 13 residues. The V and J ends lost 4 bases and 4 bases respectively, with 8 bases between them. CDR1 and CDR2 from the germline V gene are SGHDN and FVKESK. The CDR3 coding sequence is TGTGCCAGCAGCCGAGCAGGGAATCAGCCCCAGCATTTT. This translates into CASSRAGNQPQHF.